A selection of T cell receptor beta chains follows, all from one sample in a study of T cells after yellow fever vaccination. TCRdb redid the calling of the 5' RACE reads with MiXCR, one entry per CDR3 protein. The sample holds some 340,000 distinct CDR3 sequences, 4.1% seen once. Sequenced material: PBMCs, taken 5 days after the yellow fever booster vaccination. The receptors come from a man younger than 35 who received the YFV17D yellow fever vaccine. Each CDR3 is given with its conserved first and last residue.

v_gene	j_gene	CDR3aa
TRBV12-3/TRBV12-4	TRBJ2-5	CASRLTENQETQYF
TRBV19	TRBJ2-5	CASSQGDRAGETQYF
TRBV5-7	TRBJ2-2	CASTRTGPPNTGELFF
TRBV6-5	TRBJ1-2	CASSHDTNLYGYTF
TRBV7-3	TRBJ1-2	CASSLTGNGGYTF
TRBV7-2	TRBJ2-1	CASSLGGGLVEQFF
TRBV5-1	TRBJ2-2	CASSRGGYTGELFF
TRBV20-1	TRBJ2-4	CSAPYPREGNIQYF
TRBV19	TRBJ2-1	CASSIETGYNEQFF
TRBV7-2	TRBJ1-1	CASNLGHSLMNTEAFF
TRBV27	TRBJ2-3	CASSGTGPDTQYF
TRBV5-1	TRBJ2-7	CASSFVSSYEQYF
TRBV6-2/TRBV6-3	TRBJ2-2	CASSQYLTGELFF
TRBV5-1	TRBJ2-1	CASSLGDRRYNEQFF
TRBV30	TRBJ1-3	CAWSKAGVNAIYF
TRBV6-5	TRBJ2-1	CASSYRGDYNEQFF
TRBV20-1	TRBJ2-5	CSATHLAGVGETQYF
TRBV14	TRBJ1-1	CASSQDLVVGVSEAFF
TRBV7-9	TRBJ1-4	CASSFLGSGEKLFF
TRBV12-3/TRBV12-4	TRBJ2-1	CASSFLHLGEQFF
TRBV5-4	TRBJ2-2	CASSVGASGGNTGELFF
TRBV5-4	TRBJ2-5	CASSSGLSKETQYF
TRBV7-6	TRBJ2-1	CASSRTLYSYNEQFF
TRBV6-2/TRBV6-3	TRBJ2-7	CASSPRGGVYEQYF
TRBV5-1	TRBJ2-5	CASSFAGVQETQYF
TRBV14	TRBJ2-7	CASSQDRVQYF
TRBV20-1	TRBJ2-3	CSARSSGGSTQYF
TRBV5-6	TRBJ2-1	CASSLDGDEQFF
TRBV6-5	TRBJ2-6	CASRRTSGAFSGANVLTF
TRBV5-5	TRBJ2-1	CASSQTGTGGYNEQFF
TRBV29-1	TRBJ1-2	CSVAGGLNYGYTF
TRBV12-3/TRBV12-4	TRBJ2-7	CASSRSGTRYSEQYF
TRBV4-1	TRBJ2-5	CASSRLFGETQYF
TRBV28	TRBJ2-7	CASRIQGPYEQYF
TRBV7-9	TRBJ1-5	CASSGGQGRQPQHF